The T cell receptor beta chain described here comes from a study of circulating CD8 cells and anti-PD-1 response in melanoma. Study at large: Nivolumab was given intravenously at 3 mg/kg every 2 weeks. Responders had complete or partial responses; non-responders had stable or progressive disease. Study-wide findings and caveats: TIGIT repertoires were least diverse, DNEG repertoires most diverse. Subset repertoires were largely private at M1, with under 8% shared.

The CDR3 spans 16 residues. Germline V gives CDR1 SGHDT, CDR2 YYEEEE. The V and J ends lost 4 bases and 2 bases respectively, with 16 bases between them. This clonotype is medium-sized (0.01 to 0.1%). What it recognizes is unknown. Each library started from about 15 ng of total RNA using the QIAseq Immune Repertoire TCR panel. Each CDR3 protein gets one entry after TCRdb re-called the reads with MiXCR. Among some 830 distinct CDR3 sequences listed, about 9.9% were seen once. Four subsets defined by PD-1 and/or TIGIT were sorted from live CD3+CD8+TCRalphabeta+ cells. The sequence came from a human donor with melanoma. The chain is built from TRBV5-6 and TRBJ2-1; tentatively, D is TRBD2 (7 bases). The source material was CD8+ T cells from PBMCs, sampled at baseline or after one month of anti-PD-1 therapy (not recorded which). CDR3 protein: CASSPRGAGPYNEQFF. CDR3 DNA sequence: TGTGCCAGCAGCCCACGGGGGGCTGGCCCCTACAATGAGCAGTTCTTC.